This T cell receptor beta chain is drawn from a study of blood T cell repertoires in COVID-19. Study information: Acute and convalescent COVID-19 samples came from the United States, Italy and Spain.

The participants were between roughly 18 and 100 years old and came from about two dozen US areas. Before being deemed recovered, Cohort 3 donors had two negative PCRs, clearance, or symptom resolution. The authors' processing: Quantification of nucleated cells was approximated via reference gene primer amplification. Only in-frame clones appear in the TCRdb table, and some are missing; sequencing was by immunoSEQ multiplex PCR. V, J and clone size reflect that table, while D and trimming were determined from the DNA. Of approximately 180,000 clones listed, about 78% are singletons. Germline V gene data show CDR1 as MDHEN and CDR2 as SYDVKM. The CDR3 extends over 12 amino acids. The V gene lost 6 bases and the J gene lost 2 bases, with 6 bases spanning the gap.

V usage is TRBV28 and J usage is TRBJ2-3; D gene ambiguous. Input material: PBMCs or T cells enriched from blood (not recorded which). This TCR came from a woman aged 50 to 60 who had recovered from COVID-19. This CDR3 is CASRQTTDTQYF. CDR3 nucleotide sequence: TGTGCCAGCAGACAGACCACAGATACGCAGTATTTT.